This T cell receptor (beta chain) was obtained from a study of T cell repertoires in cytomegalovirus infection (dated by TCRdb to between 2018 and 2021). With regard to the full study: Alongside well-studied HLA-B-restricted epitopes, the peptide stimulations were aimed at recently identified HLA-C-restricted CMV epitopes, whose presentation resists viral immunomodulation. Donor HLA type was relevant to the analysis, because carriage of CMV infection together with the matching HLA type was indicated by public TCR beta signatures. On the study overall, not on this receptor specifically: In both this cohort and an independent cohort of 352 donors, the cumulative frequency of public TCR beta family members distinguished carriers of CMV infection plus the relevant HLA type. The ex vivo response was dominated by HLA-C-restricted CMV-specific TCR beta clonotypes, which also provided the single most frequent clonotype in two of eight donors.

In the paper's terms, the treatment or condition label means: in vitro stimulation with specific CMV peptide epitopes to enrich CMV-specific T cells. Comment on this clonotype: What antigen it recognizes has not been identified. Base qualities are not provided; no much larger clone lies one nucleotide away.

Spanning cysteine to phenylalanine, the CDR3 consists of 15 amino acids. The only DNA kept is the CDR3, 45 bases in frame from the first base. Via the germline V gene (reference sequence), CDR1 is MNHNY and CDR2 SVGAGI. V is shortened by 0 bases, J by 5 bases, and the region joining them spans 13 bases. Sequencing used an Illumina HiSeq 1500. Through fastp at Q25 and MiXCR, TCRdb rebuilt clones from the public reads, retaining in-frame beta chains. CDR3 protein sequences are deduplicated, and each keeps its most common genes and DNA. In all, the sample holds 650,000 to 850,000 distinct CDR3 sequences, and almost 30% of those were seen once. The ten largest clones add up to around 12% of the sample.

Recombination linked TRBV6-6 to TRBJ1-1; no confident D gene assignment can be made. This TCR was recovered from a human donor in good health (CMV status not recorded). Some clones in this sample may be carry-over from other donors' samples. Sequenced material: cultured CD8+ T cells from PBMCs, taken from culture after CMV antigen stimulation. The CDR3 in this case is CASSYSWASGTEAFF. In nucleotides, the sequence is TGTGCCAGCAGTTACTCTTGGGCCTCGGGGACTGAAGCTTTCTTT.